This T cell receptor beta chain derives from a study of CD8 T cells in Susac syndrome. Overall study: Patients with Susac syndrome were therapy-naive, taking corticosteroids, with some also receiving intravenous immunoglobulin, or taking intravenous immunoglobulin alone at the time their blood was drawn. Points from the study as a whole: It was acknowledged in the study that the number of individuals who were included in its TCR sequencing and HLA analysis was relatively small.

In its sample, this clonotype was seen once. Its target is unknown. Through negative isolation, CD4+ and CD8+ T cells were obtained, while TEMRA cells were enriched using FACS. With random hexamers, reverse transcription was performed on about 0.5 to 1 ug of RNA. The immunoSEQ assay covered 54 Vbeta and 13 Jbeta segments for CDR3. Using its own MiXCR run on the immunoSEQ multiplex PCR reads, TCRdb lists one record per CDR3 protein. The data show some 160,000 distinct CDR3 sequences, approximately 94% seen once. This CDR3 has 16 residues. V lost 6 bases to trimming and J lost 0 bases, with 18 bases between them. CDR1 is DFQATT, CDR2 SNEGSKA, per germline (reference sequence).

The TCR comes from a human donor with Susac syndrome. Sequencing was carried out using CD4+ T cells from PBMCs. The V call is TRBV20-1, the J call TRBJ2-4; unclear D gene. CDR3 region: CSAPLHRTLAKNIQYF. As DNA, the CDR3 is TGCAGTGCCCCGTTACACAGAACCTTAGCCAAAAACATTCAGTACTTC.